This entry is about one TCR beta chain. Its antigen target is currently unknown. No much larger clone is present one base from it, and per-base qualities are unavailable. The CDR3 holds 13 amino acids from the cysteine to the phenylalanine. Just the 39-base CDR3 DNA is kept, in frame starting at base 1. The germline V gene gives CDR1 as SGHAT and CDR2 as FQNNGV. V ends up 10 bases short and J 7 bases short, with an unmatched junction base count of 11. This entry is derived from a study of blood T cell repertoires in COVID-19 (dated by TCRdb to 2020 to 2022). Background for the entire study: Collaborator samples came from the United States, Italy and Spain and covered acute and convalescent phases of COVID-19. The material from the prospective study consisted of cDNA or gDNA derived from T cells, B-cell-depleted T cells, or PBMCs. Subjects who had been exposed to COVID-19, were actively infected with it, or had recovered from it provided the deeply sampled blood TCRbeta repertoires that made up the dataset. A freely available public database, intended as a resource for researchers studying the immune response to SARS-CoV-2, is where the repertoires were released. Samples came from the ongoing ImmuneRACE study (first 160 participants) plus 1,254 subjects from 6 global collaborators. A de-identified subject ID, COVID-19 status, age in years and sex were almost always included in the sample metadata. Where available, HLA class I and class II types were obtained from metadata supplied by the sample provider rather than from assay-based typing. What the work shows at the level of the full study, not this receptor alone: How much clinical and demographic metadata was included differed by source and by participant, and the metadata was provided uncurated.

Whole blood was collected in K2EDTA tubes by collaborating institutions according to the institutions' own protocols. Collaborator samples were shipped for TCRbeta analysis as frozen whole blood, isolated PBMCs, or DNA extracted from either sample type. TCRbeta CDR3 regions were amplified from genomic DNA using the immunoSEQ Assay, a bias-controlled multiplex PCR. As for the original processing: The number of nucleated cells in each sample was estimated from the amplification of reference gene primers within the assay. Sequence reads were collapsed and filtered to measure the absolute abundance of every unique TCRbeta CDR3 rearrangement. For each sample, productive Simpson clonality was calculated as the square root of Simpson's diversity index across productive rearrangements. TCRdb re-hosts the immuneACCESS table, in-frame sequences only. Its copies lack some clones; in the studies checked, an unresolved V gene accounts for under half of them, and the cause for the rest is not known. V and J calls and clone size are those listed in that table; D and trimming were worked out from the DNA. A total of 75,000 to 90,000 clones appear in this sample, over 75% of them only once. Roughly 11% of the sample is in the top ten clones.

What was sequenced was peripheral blood. This clonotype was obtained from a man aged 80 or over with acute or convalescent COVID-19. This chain joins TRBV11-2 to TRBJ1-2; 8 middle bases align to TRBD1. At the DNA level, the sequence is TGTGCCACCTCAAGGACAGGGAGGTTTGGCTACACCTTC. Translated, it reads CATSRTGRFGYTF.